This T cell receptor beta chain was retrieved from a study of shared T cell receptors in the human thymus. The protocol was immunoSEQ multiplex PCR, while the TCRdb copy is restricted to in-frame clones and leaves out a portion. The table shows some 700,000 clones, with roughly 88% occurring only once. J lost 2 bases, V lost 0 bases, and 13 bases had no gene match. This CDR3 has 19 residues. Germline values: CDR1 LNHNV, CDR2 YYDKDF (reference sequence). The sample also formed part of further work on human thymus T cells.

The receptor was derived from a girl in the first two years of life with a congenital heart defect. The sample was thymocytes. V usage is TRBV15 and J usage is TRBJ2-1, with TRBD2 identical over 7 bases. Here the CDR3 DNA reads TGTGCCACCAGCAGAGATCGCCCCAGCGGGGTCACGCCCTACAATGAGCAGTTCTTC. Its protein is CATSRDRPSGVTPYNEQFF.